The present TCR beta chain was sequenced within a study of shared clonotypes between healthy human individuals. V was trimmed by 8 bases and J by 3 bases, leaving 14 bases between them. The CDR3 runs to 13 residues. Profiling relied on immunoSEQ multiplex PCR, and the TCRdb table lists in-frame clones only, not all of them. The data contain about 480,000 clones, approximately 79% of them singletons. This chain links TRBV5-3 with TRBJ2-5, with a tentative D call TRBD2 (5 bases). TRBV5-3 is an open reading frame, and its role is uncertain. Sequencing input: PBMCs. The sequence derives from a woman between 35 and 50 years old in good health. Some clones in this sample may be carry-over from other donors' samples. The CDR3 loop is CASTAGVKETQYF. The CDR3 DNA is TGTGCCAGCACCGCGGGTGTAAAAGAGACCCAGTACTTC.